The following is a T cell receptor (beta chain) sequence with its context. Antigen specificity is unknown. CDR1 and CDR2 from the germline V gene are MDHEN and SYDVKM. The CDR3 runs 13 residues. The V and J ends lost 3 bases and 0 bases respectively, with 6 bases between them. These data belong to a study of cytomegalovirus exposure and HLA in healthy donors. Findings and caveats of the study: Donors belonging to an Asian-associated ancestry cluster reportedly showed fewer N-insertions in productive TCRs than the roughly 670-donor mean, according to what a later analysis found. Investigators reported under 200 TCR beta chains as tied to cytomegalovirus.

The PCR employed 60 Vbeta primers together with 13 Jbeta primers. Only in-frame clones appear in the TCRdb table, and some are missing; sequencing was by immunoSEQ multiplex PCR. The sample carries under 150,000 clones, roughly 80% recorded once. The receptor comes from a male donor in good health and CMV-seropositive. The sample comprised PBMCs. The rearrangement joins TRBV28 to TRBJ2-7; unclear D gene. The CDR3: CASSFMSSYEQYF. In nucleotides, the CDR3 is TGTGCCAGCAGTTTTATGAGCTCCTACGAGCAGTACTTC.